This T cell receptor beta chain is from a study of cytomegalovirus exposure and HLA in healthy donors (dated by TCRdb to about 2017). Looking at the study overall: According to an earlier analysis of several hundred of the donors, about 179 million T cells yielded 117 million unique TCR beta sequences and about 280 Gb of sequence data. The later analysis used no new phenotypic data to find candidate immune exposures, relying instead on TCR beta sequences and their occurrence across donors. Of the 350 to 400 genotyped donors, about 80% fell in the genetic ancestry cluster associated with self-reported Caucasian donors. To predict cytomegalovirus infection status, the study combined high-throughput TCR immunosequencing, statistical association of individual TCRs with disease status, and machine learning. The study aimed to test whether signatures of past pathogen exposure could be identified by cataloging public T cell receptors. Typing coverage varied by locus: roughly 620-640 donors for A, B, C, DRB1 and DQB1; 500 to 550 for DQA1; some 610 for DPA1; approximately 490 for DPB1. Because of strong linkage in the cohort, a handful of DR-DQ haplotypes were treated as single units for association and clustering. Among roughly 400 genotyped donors of the cohort, an average of approximately 240,000 unique TCR beta nucleotide sequences was sequenced per donor, of which 15% to 20% were non-productive. Every discovery cohort repertoire had been produced on one sequencing platform. The study used immunosequencing to profile the T cell repertoires of approximately 630 subjects and linked those repertoires to cytomegalovirus serostatus. Class I and class II HLA loci were covered by the typing at four-digit resolution. Donor age, sex, ethnicity and CMV serostatus were collected together with the repertoire data. Genome-wide SNP genotypes for about 65% of the 666 donors were used in a later genetic analysis, which treated that subset as a discovery cohort. Around 320 gigabases of sequencing data and approximately 80 million unique TCR sequences were included in an early release covering 550 to 650 HLA-typed donors. A later analysis re-examined previously published TCR beta repertoires from about 670 donors and added high-resolution HLA genotyping to investigate patterns of TCR occurrence. In an earlier analysis of 587 of the donors, high-throughput TCR beta sequencing was used to judge whether each TCR beta V gene segment behaved as functional or pseudogenic. In addition to the first cohort of 666 subjects, a separate validation cohort of 130 or so different subjects was used. Results the study describes overall, beyond this receptor: Roughly uniform sequencing depth across donors was assumed in presence/absence analyses, although this assumption may not hold. Compared with equally common non-associated chains, HLA-associated TCR beta chains in a later analysis were more clonally expanded and had lower generation probabilities. A few of the identified cytomegalovirus-associated TCR beta chains were confirmed in vitro to be specific for cytomegalovirus antigens. In an earlier analysis of 587 of the donors, most TCR beta V segments appeared in productive rearrangements about 87% or about 30% of the time, broadly matching IMGT annotations. The study listed 170 or so TCR beta chains as associated with cytomegalovirus. The classifier was reported to diagnose cytomegalovirus status with high specificity and sensitivity in both the original cohort and the validation cohort. When HLA alleles, especially DR and DQ, strongly co-occurred, attributing TCR associations to individual alleles was difficult. It was suggested by the authors that the approach could potentially be generalized to other disease states and immunological phenotypes. For the cohort, immune exposure information was limited to CMV serostatus. This cohort had only TCR beta chains sequenced, and the lack of alpha or paired-chain data limited which features could be detected. A later analysis reported that several top co-occurrence clusters appeared linked to parvovirus B19, influenza, CMV and Epstein-Barr virus. A cluster of highly shared sequence variants was judged likely to be a technical artifact of the sequencing pipeline. The earlier analysis of some 540 of the donors excluded around 17 rarely observed V segments, including chromosome 9 orphons, because counts were too low. HLA typing was unavailable for some donors at each locus, so association tests used only the typed subset. In a later analysis, most CMV-associated TCR beta chains were found to appear HLA-restricted, with HLA associations seemingly driven largely by CMV exposure. A further reported finding was that TCR beta sequences accurately predicted the HLA-A and HLA-B alleles for most subjects in the first cohort. Correlated functional status among segregating V segments might be attributable to linkage disequilibrium, but an unknown experimental factor could not be ruled out. According to a later genetic analysis, donors in an Asian-associated ancestry cluster had fewer N-insertions in productive TCRs than the approximately 710-donor mean. Most TCR sequences were observed very rarely across donors, whereas some public TCRs were present in many individuals. In a later genetic analysis, a missense DCLRE1C variant was associated with V-gene and J-gene trimming of TCR beta chains, and the association was replicated in an independent cohort. According to a later analysis, TCR association rates differed among HLA loci, with DRB1 alleles showing the most associated TCRs and HLA-C alleles showing the fewest. In a later analysis, about 16,000 TCR beta sequences were associated with specific HLA alleles at a false discovery rate of 0.05.

The cohort comprised some 700 healthy bone marrow donors. Cohort members were all nominally healthy when sampled, although unrecorded immune exposures were likely present. The donor was CMV seronegative and was included in the group of 352 seronegative cohort members. Each donor provided a peripheral blood sample, and peripheral blood mononuclear cells were used for TCR beta sequencing. The Qiagen DNeasy Blood Extraction Kit was used to extract genomic DNA from the blood cell samples. With regard to this clone: This clone's antigen is unknown. No much larger clone exists at a distance of one base, and base qualities are not known.

Library construction relied on the immunoSEQ multiplex PCR assay. For the multiplex PCR, a mixture combining 60 forward primers for TCR Vbeta segments and 13 reverse primers for TCR Jbeta segments was used. The CDR3 region of rearranged TCR beta genes was amplified from genomic DNA with a multiplex PCR assay. The amplified TCR beta libraries were sequenced on the Illumina HiSeq System as 87-base-pair reads. In the original analysis: A later analysis counted 75 million to 100 million unique TCR beta chains across the 550 to 700 repertoires, and some 11 million of these chains were shared by at least two donors. Raw reads were error-corrected and collapsed into unique sequences by a nearest-neighbor algorithm in which closely related sequences were merged to remove PCR and sequencing errors. Alignment of CDR3 sequences to IMGT reference sequences was used to assign V, D and J gene segments. Each retained sequence needed at least a six-nucleotide match to both a V gene segment and a J gene segment. Rearrangements were called productive when the CDR3 lacked stop codons and stayed in frame with V and J; all others were non-productive. Following IMGT convention, CDR3 was defined as the stretch from the second conserved V-encoded cysteine up to the conserved J-encoded phenylalanine. The earlier analysis of around 640 of the donors excluded sequences that lacked an unambiguous match to a single V gene segment. An earlier analysis of 500 to 700 of the donors classified V segments as functional when productive rearrangements were above 56.7% and as segregating when the standard deviation between donors was above 5%. A statistical classification framework was developed to diagnose cytomegalovirus status using the catalog of TCR beta chain sequences. In a later analysis, TCR nucleotide sequences were compared against IMGT/GENE-DB human TR gene sequences so that V and J genes could be assigned. In a later analysis, CDR3 sequences and most-parsimonious VDJ recombination scenarios were assigned using the TCRdist pipeline. A later analysis defined each TCR beta chain by its CDR3 amino acid sequence plus V-gene family, and excluded reads lacking a unique V-gene family. A later analysis removed several hundred highly shared, low-generation-probability nucleotide sequences to deal with suspected cross-contamination and a sequencing artifact. For each public chain, a later analysis derived a clonal expansion index from normalized ranks of inferred template counts within each repertoire. In a later analysis, generation probabilities were computed with a VDJ recombination model fitted to out-of-frame rearrangements, and the resulting probabilities were checked against IGoR. In a later analysis, TCR-TCR, TCR-HLA and TCR-CMV co-occurrence was scored with hypergeometric tests, and a repertoire-size bias correction was applied to TCR pairs. In a later analysis, false discovery rates were estimated by permuting HLA or CMV assignments 20 times. In a later analysis, co-occurring TCRs were grouped with DBSCAN, and TCRdist sequence similarity was added when clustering was performed within HLA-allele-positive subsets. Co-occurrence clustering excluded repertoires with fewer than 30,000 or more than 120,000 public chains, plus five with anomalous nucleotide sharing. The immuneACCESS repertoire file appears here via TCRdb, limited to in-frame rearrangements. These files lack a portion of the clones; in checked studies, under half of the deficit traces to unresolved V genes, and the cause of the others is not known. Clone size and V and J calls were adopted from that table, with D and trimming inferred from the DNA. The sample yields 160,000 or so clones; around four fifths were counted once. The ten largest clonotypes hold more than 1.5% of the sample.

Specimen: PBMCs. This TCR was sampled from a woman aged 18-30 years in good health and CMV-seronegative.

The DNA sequence reads TGTGCCAGCAGCTCCGCGCGGTCTAAGTTTTTCTACGAGCAGTACTTC. Protein translation: CASSSARSKFFYEQYF. Recombination connected TRBV11-2 to TRBJ2-7; the D gene assignment is ambiguous. The germline V gene gives CDR1 as SGHAT and CDR2 as FQNNGV. Trimming removed 4 bases from V and 3 bases from J, leaving 19 bases between the germline ends. The CDR3 starts with the cysteine, ends with the phenylalanine, and has 16 residues. Only the CDR3 part of the read is kept: 48 bases, read in frame from the first base.